This T cell receptor beta chain is from a study of cytomegalovirus exposure and HLA in healthy donors. General observations from the study: CMV serostatus was the only recorded immune exposure for donors.

This CDR3 contains 15 residues. Germline V lookup: CDR1 SEHNR, CDR2 FQNEAQ (reference sequence). V lost 0 bases, J lost 7 bases, and 10 bases lay in between. Worth noting for this clone: Antigen: not known.

The study ran its PCR with 60 Vbeta and 13 Jbeta primers. Sequencing used immunoSEQ multiplex PCR; TCRdb keeps in-frame clones, though not all of them. Here the sample table reports around 190,000 clones. J is TRBJ1-6 and V is TRBV7-9; no clear D gene. The clonotype was recovered from a woman in her twenties or thirties in good health and CMV-seropositive. The sequenced material came from PBMCs. The CDR3 is CASSLAQRRNSPLHF. The CDR3 DNA sequence: TGTGCCAGCAGCTTAGCACAGAGACGAAATTCACCCCTCCACTTT. The complete variable domain, with remaining parts taken from reference TRBV7-9 and TRBJ1-6, reads DTGVSQNPRHKITKRGQNVTFRCDPISEHNRLYWYRQTLGQGPEFLTYFQNEAQLEKSRLLSDRFSAERPKGSFSTLEIQRTEQGDSAMYLCASSLAQRRNSPLHFGNGTRLTVT.